This T cell receptor (beta chain) was sequenced during a study of blood T cell repertoires in COVID-19. Study context: Acute and convalescent COVID-19 specimens originated in the United States, Italy and Spain.

Germline CDR1 and CDR2: SGHAT and FQNNGV. The CDR3 totals 14 residues. Trimming took 5 bases from V and 8 from J, leaving 15 bases between them. Data came from immunoSEQ multiplex PCR; TCRdb stores just in-frame clones and leaves some out. The sample carries under 250,000 clones, around 89% recorded once. The study assigned cohorts using participant-reported clinical history. The chain recombines TRBV11-2 with TRBJ1-4; D unresolved. Sequencing used PBMCs or T cells enriched from blood (not recorded which). This sequence was found in a woman between 18 and 30 years old in a cohort exposed to, infected with or recovered from COVID-19 (not recorded which). The CDR3 bases are TGTGCCAGCAGCCCTCCGGAGGGCAAGGAAAAACTGTTTTTT. Encoded protein: CASSPPEGKEKLFF.